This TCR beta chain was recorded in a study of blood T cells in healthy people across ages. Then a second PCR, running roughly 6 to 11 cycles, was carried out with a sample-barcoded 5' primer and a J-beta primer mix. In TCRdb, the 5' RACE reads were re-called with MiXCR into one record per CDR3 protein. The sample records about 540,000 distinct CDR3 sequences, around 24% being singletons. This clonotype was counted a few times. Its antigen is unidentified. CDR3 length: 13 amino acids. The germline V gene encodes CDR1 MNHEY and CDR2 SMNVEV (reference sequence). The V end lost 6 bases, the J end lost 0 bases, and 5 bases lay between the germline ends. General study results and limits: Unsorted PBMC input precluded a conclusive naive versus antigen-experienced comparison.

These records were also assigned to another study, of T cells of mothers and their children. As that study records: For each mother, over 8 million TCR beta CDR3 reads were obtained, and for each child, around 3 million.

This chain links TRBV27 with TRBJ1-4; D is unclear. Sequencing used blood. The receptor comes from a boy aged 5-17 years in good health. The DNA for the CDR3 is TGTGCCAGCAGAAATGCAACTAATGAAAAACTGTTTTTT. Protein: CASRNATNEKLFF. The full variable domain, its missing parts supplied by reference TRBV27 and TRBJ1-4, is EAQVTQNPRYLITVTGKKLTVTCSQNMNHEYMSWYRQDPGLGLRQIYYSMNVEVTDKGDVPEGYKVSRKEKRNFPLILESPSPNQTSLYFCASRNATNEKLFFGSGTQLSVL.